The 9 T cell receptor beta chains below all came from one sample that was sequenced in a study of T cell responses to AZD1222 COVID-19 vaccine. The data were produced by immunoSEQ multiplex PCR, yet TCRdb's version contains in-frame clones alone and is incomplete. The sample carries 100,000 to 150,000 clones, 85% to 90% recorded once. The sequenced sample was peripheral blood, obtained on day 0 of MenACWY control vaccination. The receptor set was obtained from an adult in good health.

The gene calls are TRBV3-1 (or the pseudogene TRBV3-2) and TRBJ1-2; TRBD1 matches 8 bases. There are 12 residues in the CDR3. Per germline, CDR1 LGHDT and CDR2 YNNKEL (reference sequence). V gave up 1 base and J gave up 8 bases; unmatched junction bases: 0. The CDR3 region has the DNA TGTGCCAGCAGCCAAGCAGGGGGCGGCTACACCTTC. Its translation is CASSQAGGGYTF.

The chain uses TRBV29-1 and TRBJ2-1, with 13 bases lining up with TRBD2. This CDR3 has 16 amino acids. CDR1 SQVTM and CDR2 ANQGSEA come from the germline V gene. Trimming cost V 3 bases and J 7 bases; bases outside gene matches: 9. CDR3 nucleotide sequence: TGCAGCGTTGAGACGATTCGGACTAGCGGGAGAAATGAGCAGTTCTTC. As protein: CSVETIRTSGRNEQFF.

The rearrangement joins TRBV7-9 to TRBJ2-3, with TRBD2 matching over 7 bases. The CDR3 runs 15 residues. CDR1 SEHNR and CDR2 FQNEAQ come from the germline V gene (reference sequence). With V trimmed by 4 bases and J by 5 bases, 9 bases remained unmatched. The CDR3 reads CASSSKRLAEDTQYF. CDR3 in DNA: TGTGCCAGCAGCTCGAAGCGGCTAGCGGAAGATACGCAGTATTTT.

The V call is TRBV11-2, the J call TRBJ1-1, with D unresolved. This CDR3 has 12 amino acids. Germline V gives CDR1 SGHAT, CDR2 FQNNGV. V was clipped by 1 base and J by 7 bases, with 7 bases between them. The CDR3 bases are TGTGCCAGCAGCTTAGGGGGTTTTGAAGCTTTCTTT. Translation gives CASSLGGFEAFF.

The chain recombines TRBV27 with TRBJ1-5; TRBD1 might be the D (5 bases). CDR1 MNHEY and CDR2 SMNVEV come from the germline V gene (reference sequence). The CDR3 is 14 residues long. V was cut by 4 bases and J by 5 bases, with 12 bases left in between. The CDR3 loop reads CASSSQGTHQPQHF. The CDR3 region has the DNA TGTGCCAGCAGTTCCCAGGGCACTCATCAGCCCCAGCATTTT.

This chain joins TRBV7-2 and TRBJ2-7; D gene uncertain. V was pared by 5 bases and J by 2 bases, with 13 bases between. The CDR3 contains 14 residues. Germline CDR1 SGHTA, CDR2 FQGNSA. The CDR3 DNA reads as TGTGCCAGCAGCCAGGACCCGCCGACCTACGAGCAGTACTTC. Amino acids: CASSQDPPTYEQYF. The whole variable domain, filled in from reference TRBV7-2 and TRBJ2-7, reads GAGVSQSPSNKVTEKGKDVELRCDPISGHTALYWYRQSLGQGLEFLIYFQGNSAPDKSGLPSDRFSAERTGGSVSTLTIQRTQQEDSAVYLCASSQDPPTYEQYFGPGTRLTVT.

The chain uses TRBV7-9 and TRBJ1-3; D might be TRBD1 (5 bases). Germline CDR1 SEHNR, CDR2 FQNEAQ (reference sequence). The CDR3 is 15 amino acids. V was cut by 0 bases and J by 4 bases, with 10 bases left in between. CDR3 DNA sequence: TGTGCCAGCAGCTTAGCGGGGACTCCCGGAAACACCATATATTTT. It codes for CASSLAGTPGNTIYF.

This clone was seen only once. The chain uses TRBV10-1 and TRBJ1-1, with a weak D call TRBD1 (6 bases). The CDR3 runs to 14 residues. Germline assignment: CDR1 WNHNN and CDR2 SYGVQD (reference sequence). V lost 6 bases, J lost 1 base, and 12 bases lay in between. The CDR3 is CASRMDSSNTEAFF. The CDR3 nucleotides are TGCGCCAGCAGGATGGACAGCTCGAACACTGAAGCTTTCTTT.

This clone was recorded only once. The chain uses TRBV11-2 and TRBJ2-1; D is ambiguous. This CDR3 spans 14 amino acids. The germline gives CDR1 SGHAT, CDR2 FQNNGV. V lost 11 bases and J 0 bases, leaving 14 bases between the germline ends. This CDR3 is CASRPASSYNEQFF. CDR3 nucleotides: TGTGCCTCACGCCCCGCTAGCTCCTACAATGAGCAGTTCTTC. The variable domain in full, completed from reference TRBV11-2 and TRBJ2-1, reads EAGVAQSPRYKIIEKRQSVAFWCNPISGHATLYWYQQILGQGPKLLIQFQNNGVVDDSQLPKDRFSAERLKGVDSTLKIQPAKLEDSAVYLCASRPASSYNEQFFGPGTRLTVL.